This TCR beta chain was captured by sequencing in a study of shared clonotypes between healthy human individuals. The deep-level immunoSEQ assay was used. The assay was immunoSEQ multiplex PCR, and TCRdb's table has in-frame clones only and misses some. The sample records more than 450,000 clones, about four fifths being singletons. The study's findings and limits: Blood alone was sampled, and tissue repertoires likely differ.

The donors, all of them Caucasian adults, lived in Nashville, Tennessee. V shed 6 bases, J shed 3 bases, and the junction held 4 bases outside the gene matches. From germline, CDR1 is SNHLY and CDR2 FYNNEI. The CDR3 extends over 15 amino acids. On this clone: As yet, its antigen is unknown.

The sequence was obtained from a woman aged 40 to 50 in good health. Some clones in this sample may be carry-over from other donors' samples. V usage is TRBV2 and J usage is TRBJ2-1, with 11 positions matching TRBD2. Sequenced material: PBMCs. CDR3 nucleotides: TGTGCCAGCAGCTTAGCGGGAGGGCTCTACAATGAGCAGTTCTTC. Protein sequence: CASSLAGGLYNEQFF.